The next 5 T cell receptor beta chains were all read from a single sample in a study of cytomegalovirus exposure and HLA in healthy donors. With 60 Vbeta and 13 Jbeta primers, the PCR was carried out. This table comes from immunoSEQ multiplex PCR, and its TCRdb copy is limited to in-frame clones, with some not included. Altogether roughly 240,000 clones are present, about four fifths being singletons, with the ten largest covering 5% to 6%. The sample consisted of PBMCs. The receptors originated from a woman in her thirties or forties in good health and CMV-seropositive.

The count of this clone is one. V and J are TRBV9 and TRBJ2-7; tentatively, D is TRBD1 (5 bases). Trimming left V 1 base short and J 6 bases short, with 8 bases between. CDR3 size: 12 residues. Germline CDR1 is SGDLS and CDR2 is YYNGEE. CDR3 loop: CASSVQGGEQYF. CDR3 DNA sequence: TGTGCCAGCAGCGTACAGGGTGGCGAGCAGTACTTC.

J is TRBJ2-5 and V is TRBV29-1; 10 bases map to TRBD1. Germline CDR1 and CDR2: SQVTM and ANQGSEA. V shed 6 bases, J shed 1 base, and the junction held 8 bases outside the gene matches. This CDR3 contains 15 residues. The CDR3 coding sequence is TGCAGCGTACCTCGACAGGGGGCGTCCCAAGAGACCCAGTACTTC. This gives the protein CSVPRQGASQETQYF.

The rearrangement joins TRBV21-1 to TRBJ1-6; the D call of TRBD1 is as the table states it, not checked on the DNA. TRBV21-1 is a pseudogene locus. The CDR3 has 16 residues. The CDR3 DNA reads TGTGCCAGCAGCAAATGCTCCAGGGACAACAATTCACCCCTCCACTTT. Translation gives CASSKCSRDNNSPLHF.

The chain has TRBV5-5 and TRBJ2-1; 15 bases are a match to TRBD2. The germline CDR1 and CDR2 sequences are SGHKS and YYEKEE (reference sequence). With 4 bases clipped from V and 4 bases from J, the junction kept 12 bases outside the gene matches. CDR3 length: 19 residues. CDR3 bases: TGTGCCAGCAGCCCTGGACTAGCGGGAGGGAAAGGTCGATACAATGAGCAGTTCTTC. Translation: CASSPGLAGGKGRYNEQFF.

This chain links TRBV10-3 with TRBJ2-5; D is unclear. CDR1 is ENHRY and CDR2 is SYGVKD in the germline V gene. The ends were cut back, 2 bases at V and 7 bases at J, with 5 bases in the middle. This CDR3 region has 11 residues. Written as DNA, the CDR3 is TGTGCCATCAGTGAGCCGGGGACCCAGTACTTC. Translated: CAISEPGTQYF.